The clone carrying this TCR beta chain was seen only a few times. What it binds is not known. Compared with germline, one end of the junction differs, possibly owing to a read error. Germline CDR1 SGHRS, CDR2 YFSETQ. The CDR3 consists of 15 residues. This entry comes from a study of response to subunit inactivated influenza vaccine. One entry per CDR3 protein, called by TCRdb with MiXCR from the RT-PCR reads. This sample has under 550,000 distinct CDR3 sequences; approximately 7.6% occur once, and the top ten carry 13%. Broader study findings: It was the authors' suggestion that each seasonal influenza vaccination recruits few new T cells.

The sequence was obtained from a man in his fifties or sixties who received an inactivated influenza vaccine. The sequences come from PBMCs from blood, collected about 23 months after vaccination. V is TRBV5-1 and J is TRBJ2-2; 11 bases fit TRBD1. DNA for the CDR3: TGCGCCAGCAGATTGGACAGGGGGCCGGTCGGGGAGCTGTTTTTT. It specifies CASRLDRGPVGELFF. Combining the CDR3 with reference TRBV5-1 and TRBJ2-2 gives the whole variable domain KAGVTQTPRYLIKTRGQQVTLSCSPISGHRSVSWYQQTPGQGLQFLFEYFSETQRNKGNFPGRFSGRQFSNSRSEMNVSTLELGDSALYLCASRLDRGPVGELFFGEGSRLTVL.